These 26 T cell receptor beta chains came from one sample sequenced in a study of CD8 T cells in Susac syndrome. The RNA, about 0.5 to 1 ug, was put through reverse transcription using random hexamers. MiXCR, run by TCRdb on the immunoSEQ multiplex PCR reads, gives a single entry per CDR3 protein. The data hold about 210,000 distinct CDR3 sequences, with 95% observed a single time. Material for sequencing was CD4+ T cells from PBMCs. Source of these receptors: a human donor with multiple sclerosis.

This chain uses TRBV20-1 with TRBJ1-6, with 9 bases matching TRBD1. CDR1 is DFQATT, CDR2 SNEGSKA, per germline (reference sequence). The CDR3 is made up of 14 amino acids. Germline trimming cut 3 bases from V and 5 bases from J; bases unmatched to any gene: 2. The chain's CDR3 is CSASWDRDNSPLHF. The CDR3 coding sequence is TGCAGTGCTAGCTGGGACAGGGATAATTCACCCCTCCACTTT.

The chain joins TRBV29-1 to TRBJ2-6; TRBD2 aligns across 10 bases. Germline lookup yields CDR1 SQVTM and CDR2 ANQGSEA. With V trimmed by 4 bases and J by 2 bases, 2 bases remained unmatched. The CDR3 sequence is 15 residues long. In DNA form, the CDR3 reads TGCAGCGTTGGAGCGGGAGGGGCTGGGGCCAACGTCCTGACTTTC. Encoded protein: CSVGAGGAGANVLTF.

This clonotype was detected once. The V and J genes are TRBV27 and TRBJ1-1; D is undetermined. CDR3 length: 14 residues. CDR1 is MNHEY and CDR2 is SMNVEV in the germline V gene (reference sequence). Trimming stripped 0 bases from V and 1 base from J, with 6 bases between. This CDR3 reads CASSLSGRNTEAFF. For the CDR3, the DNA is TGTGCCAGCAGTTTATCGGGAAGGAACACTGAAGCTTTCTTT.

The rearrangement joins TRBV10-3 to TRBJ2-1; D is possibly TRBD2 (6 bases). The CDR3 extends over 16 amino acids. The V gene's germline CDR1 is ENHRY and CDR2 SYGVKD. V shed 0 bases and J shed 12 bases, with 21 bases lying between them. CDR3 DNA: TGTGCCATCAGTGAGTCGAGTTTTCGAAGTGCGGGACGGCAGTTCTTC. The encoded protein is CAISESSFRSAGRQFF.

The V and J genes are TRBV4-1 and TRBJ2-1; D gene ambiguous. The CDR3 length is 14 residues. The germline gives CDR1 MGHRA, CDR2 YSYEKL. Trimming shortened V by 5 bases and J by 2 bases, and 10 bases separated the two germline ends. CDR3 residues: CASSEAQTYNEQFF. CDR3 coding DNA: TGCGCCAGCAGCGAGGCACAAACCTACAATGAGCAGTTCTTC.

The V call is TRBV5-1, the J call TRBJ2-7; D might be TRBD2 (6 bases). V lost 0 bases and J 3 bases, leaving 13 bases between the germline ends. CDR3 length: 15 amino acids. Germline CDR1 and CDR2: SGHRS and YFSETQ. The CDR3 DNA reads TGCGCCAGCAGCTTGGGGAGGGAGACCAACTACGAGCAGTACTTC. Its protein product is CASSLGRETNYEQYF.

The chain employs TRBV15 and TRBJ1-1, with 8 bases lining up with TRBD1. From germline, CDR1 is LNHNV and CDR2 YYDKDF (reference sequence). The V gene end was trimmed by 6 bases and the J gene end by 6 bases; junction bases not matched to a gene: 9. CDR3 size: 14 residues. CDR3 in amino acids: CATSVFRGQAEAFF. The DNA for the CDR3 is TGTGCCACCAGTGTCTTCAGGGGGCAGGCTGAAGCTTTCTTT. Full variable domain (outside the CDR3, taken from reference TRBV15 and TRBJ1-1): DAMVIQNPRYQVTQFGKPVTLSCSQTLNHNVMYWYQQKSSQAPKLLFHYYDKDFNNEADTPDNFQSRRPNTSFCFLDIRSPGLGDTAMYLCATSVFRGQAEAFFGQGTRLTVV.

This clonotype was seen just once. J is TRBJ2-2 and V is TRBV9; 8 bases align to TRBD1. The CDR3 covers 14 residues. J was trimmed by 3 bases and V by 3 bases; bases with no gene match: 1. The germline V gene encodes CDR1 SGDLS and CDR2 YYNGEE. CDR3 in DNA: TGTGCCAGCAGCGGACAGGGGTACACCGGGGAGCTGTTTTTT. It yields the protein CASSGQGYTGELFF.

The V call is TRBV5-6, the J call TRBJ2-7; D is undetermined. This CDR3 is 12 amino acids long. V was clipped by 4 bases and J by 1 base, with 6 bases between them. Germline V CDR1 and CDR2: SGHDT, YYEEEE. CDR3 coding DNA: TGTGCCAGCAGCCTGTTTTCCTACGAGCAGTACTTC. Residues: CASSLFSYEQYF.

CDR3 loop: CASSDGVDGTQFF. Here the CDR3 DNA reads TGTGCCAGCAGCGACGGCGTCGACGGGACGCAGTTCTTC. The chain uses TRBV7-3 and TRBJ2-1; D tentatively fits TRBD1 or TRBD2 (5 bases each). CDR3 length equals 13 residues. V lost 5 bases and J lost 12, with 17 bases in between. Germline assignment: CDR1 SGHTA and CDR2 FQGTGA.

The chain joins TRBV9 to TRBJ2-1; TRBD2 matches 10 bases. Trimming at V came to 0 bases and at J to 8 bases, leaving 5 bases not matched to a gene. Per the germline V gene, CDR1 is SGDLS and CDR2 is YYNGEE. This CDR3 comprises 15 residues. CDR3 protein: CASSVGLAGVHEQFF. DNA of the CDR3: TGTGCCAGCAGCGTAGGGCTAGCGGGAGTACATGAGCAGTTCTTC.

V is TRBV18 and J is TRBJ2-7; TRBD1 matches 10 bases. Germline CDR1 reads KGHSH; CDR2 reads LQKENI. CDR3 size: 15 residues. J was trimmed by 4 bases and V by 3 bases; bases with no gene match: 6. The CDR3 DNA reads as TGTGCCAGCTCACCCTCGACAGGGGGCAAGTACGAGCAGTACTTC. It translates to CASSPSTGGKYEQYF.

This rearrangement joins TRBV24-1 to TRBJ2-5; D is possibly TRBD2 (7 bases). CDR3 length: 15 amino acids. Trimming took off 4 bases at V and 3 bases at J, with 14 bases between the two ends. CDR1 and CDR2 from the germline V gene are KGHDR and SFDVKD. CDR3 region: CATSEGGGAKETQYF. DNA for the CDR3: TGTGCCACCAGTGAGGGTGGGGGGGCCAAAGAGACCCAGTACTTC.

The genes are TRBV29-1 and TRBJ1-1; D gene uncertain. This CDR3 is built from 12 residues. CDR1 is SQVTM and CDR2 is ANQGSEA in the germline V gene. Trimming stripped 4 bases from V and 4 bases from J, with 10 bases between. The CDR3 region has the DNA TGCAGCGTTGTTCTCTTGGGCACTGAAGCTTTCTTT. Translation: CSVVLLGTEAFF. The complete variable domain, with remaining parts taken from reference TRBV29-1 and TRBJ1-1, reads SAVISQKPSRDICQRGTSLTIQCQVDSQVTMMFWYRQQPGQSLTLIATANQGSEATYESGFVIDKFPISRPNLTFSTLTVSNMSPEDSSIYLCSVVLLGTEAFFGQGTRLTVV.

J is TRBJ1-1 and V is TRBV28; D is unclear. The V end lost 4 bases, the J end lost 11 bases, and 11 bases lay between the germline ends. Germline assignment: CDR1 MDHEN and CDR2 SYDVKM. The CDR3 sequence is 11 residues long. CDR3 amino acids: CASSYEASAFF. The CDR3 DNA reads as TGTGCCAGCAGTTACGAAGCATCGGCTTTCTTT.

The count of this clonotype is one. The chain has TRBV20-1 and TRBJ2-7; D is ambiguous. CDR3 size: 11 residues. The germline V gene has CDR1 DFQATT and CDR2 SNEGSKA (reference sequence). Trimming removed 5 bases at V and 4 bases at J, with 9 bases between. CDR3 coding DNA: TGCAGTGCTTCGGACGGTTACGAGCAGTACTTC. It translates to CSASDGYEQYF.

The rearrangement links TRBV7-9 to TRBJ1-4, with a tentative D call TRBD1 (5 bases). Germline V gives CDR1 SEHNR, CDR2 FQNEAQ (reference sequence). The CDR3 is made up of 15 amino acids. Trimming cost V 3 bases and J 8 bases, with 16 bases left between them. DNA of the CDR3: TGTGCCAGCAGCTTTGGGACCCTCGGAGGGGAAAAACTGTTTTTT. The encoded protein is CASSFGTLGGEKLFF.

The J gene is TRBJ2-3, the V gene TRBV12-3 or TRBV12-4, with D perhaps assigned TRBD1 or TRBD2 (5 bases each). CDR3 length equals 14 residues. V was clipped by 3 bases and J by 3 bases, with 10 bases between them. Here the CDR3 reads CASSFMGVTDTQYF. The CDR3 nucleotides are TGTGCCAGCAGTTTTATGGGGGTAACAGATACGCAGTATTTT.

This chain connects TRBV18 to TRBJ2-1; D remains unclear. The CDR3 extends over 13 amino acids. V lost 2 bases and J lost 5, with 7 bases in between. Germline-derived CDR1 and CDR2 are KGHSH and LQKENI. Written as DNA, the CDR3 is TGTGCCAGCTCACCAGGGATTGACAATGAGCAGTTCTTC. It is translated as CASSPGIDNEQFF.

This sequence joins TRBV4-2 and TRBJ1-5; no clear D. V was shortened by 1 base and J by 0 bases, with 10 bases between the two germline ends. The CDR3 has 16 residues. Germline lookup yields CDR1 LGHNA and CDR2 YNFKEQ. CDR3 in amino acids: CASSQGNTLSNQPQHF. For the CDR3, the DNA is TGTGCCAGCAGCCAAGGAAACACCCTTAGCAATCAGCCCCAGCATTTT.

The gene calls are TRBV4-2 and TRBJ2-1; TRBD2 matches at 15 bases. Germline trimming cut 4 bases from V and 7 bases from J; bases unmatched to any gene: 11. The CDR3 runs to 18 residues. The V gene's germline CDR1 is LGHNA and CDR2 YNFKEQ. CDR3 sequence reads: CASSRLGSGTSGRNEQFF. The CDR3 DNA sequence: TGTGCCAGCAGCCGATTGGGATCCGGGACTAGCGGGAGGAATGAGCAGTTCTTC.

The chain carries TRBV28 and TRBJ2-7; no clear D. Trimming left V 5 bases short and J 2 bases short, with 13 bases between. The CDR3 spans 14 residues. Germline V gene data show CDR1 as MDHEN and CDR2 as SYDVKM. The CDR3 loop is CASSPLALPYEQYF. The DNA of the CDR3 is TGTGCCAGCAGTCCTTTAGCTCTTCCCTACGAGCAGTACTTC.

The J gene is TRBJ2-3, the V gene TRBV3-1; 7 positions match TRBD2. The germline V gene encodes CDR1 LGHDT and CDR2 YNNKEL (reference sequence). V trimming: 4 bases; J trimming: 8 bases; junction bases outside the gene matches: 9. This CDR3 comprises 14 residues. CDR3: CASSRIPGGTTQYF. The CDR3 DNA reads as TGTGCCAGCAGCCGCATTCCCGGGGGGACTACGCAGTATTTT.

The V call is TRBV23-1, the J call TRBJ1-2, with TRBD1 as a possible D gene (6 bases). TRBV23-1 has ORF status, its function being uncertain. V was clipped by 2 bases and J by 5 bases, with 21 bases between them. The CDR3 is made up of 17 amino acids. The CDR3 region is CASSQETRGPPHYGYTF. CDR3 in DNA: TGCGCCAGCAGTCAAGAAACCAGGGGTCCGCCTCATTATGGCTACACCTTC.

J is TRBJ2-5 and V is TRBV7-9; D uncertain. V was clipped by 3 bases and J by 5 bases, with 7 bases between them. This CDR3 is 12 amino acids long. Per germline, CDR1 SEHNR and CDR2 FQNEAQ (reference sequence). The CDR3 protein is CASSFVVETQYF. The CDR3 region has the DNA TGTGCCAGCAGCTTTGTGGTCGAGACCCAGTACTTC.

This chain links TRBV20-1 with TRBJ2-1; 8 bases match TRBD2. The trim removed 7 bases at V and 8 bases at J, leaving 16 bases unmatched. Germline V CDR1 and CDR2: DFQATT, SNEGSKA (reference sequence). The CDR3 consists of 15 residues. CDR3 in DNA: TGCAGTGTTAGCCCCGGGACTAGGAATATGCATGAGCAGTTCTTC. Protein product: CSVSPGTRNMHEQFF.